This record concerns one T cell receptor beta chain sequence. Methods used by the authors: Estimated nucleated cell counts came from reference gene primer amplification. Using immunoSEQ multiplex PCR, the repertoire was profiled, and TCRdb retains in-frame clones only, with some absent. V and J calls and clone size are those listed in that table; D and trimming were worked out from the DNA. The table lists about 18,000 clones, about 90% of them singletons. The sample originates from a study of blood T cell repertoires in COVID-19. On the study more broadly: Italy, Spain and the United States were the sources of the convalescent and acute COVID-19 samples. PBMCs, B-cell-depleted T cells, or T cells provided the cDNA or gDNA that made up the material.

The ends lost 2 bases at V and 4 bases at J; junction bases unmatched: 7. The CDR3 totals 16 residues. The V gene's germline CDR1 is KGHSH and CDR2 LQKENI. The sample taken for sequencing was peripheral blood. The source is a human donor in a cohort sampled during active COVID-19. The gene calls are TRBV18 and TRBJ2-3; 9 positions match TRBD1. CDR3 sequence reads: CASSPGSTGGSDTQYF. The CDR3 DNA is TGTGCCAGCTCACCAGGTTCGACAGGGGGGTCAGATACGCAGTATTTT.